The clone carrying this TCR beta chain was seen more than once but under ten times. CDR3 length: 14 residues. Trimming removed 10 bases from V and 6 bases from J, with 20 bases in between. From germline, CDR1 is MNHEY and CDR2 SMNVEV (reference sequence). This entry belongs to a study of blood T cell repertoires in COVID-19. Sequencing used immunoSEQ multiplex PCR; TCRdb keeps in-frame clones, though not all of them. The repertoire holds 150,000 to 170,000 clones, with about 88% as singletons. The chain has TRBV27 and TRBJ2-3; tentative D call: TRBD2 (7 bases). Source material: PBMCs or T cells enriched from blood (not recorded which). The TCR sequence derives from a man aged 45-60 years who had recovered from COVID-19. The CDR3 DNA sequence: TGTGCCACCTGTCTGAGGGGGAGGGGGGATACGCAGTATTTT. Residues: CATCLRGRGDTQYF.